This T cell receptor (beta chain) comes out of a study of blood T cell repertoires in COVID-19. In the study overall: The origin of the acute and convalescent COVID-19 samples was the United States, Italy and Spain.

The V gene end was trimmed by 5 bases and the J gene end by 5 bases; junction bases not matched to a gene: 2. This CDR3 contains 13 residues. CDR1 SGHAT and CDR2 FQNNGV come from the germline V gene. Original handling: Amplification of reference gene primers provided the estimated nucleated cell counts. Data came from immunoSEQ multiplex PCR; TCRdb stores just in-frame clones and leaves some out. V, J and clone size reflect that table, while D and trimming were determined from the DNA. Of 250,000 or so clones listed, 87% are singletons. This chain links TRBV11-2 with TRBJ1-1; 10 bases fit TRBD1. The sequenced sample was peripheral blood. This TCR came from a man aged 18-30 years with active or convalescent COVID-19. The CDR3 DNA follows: TGTGCCAGCAGCCAGGACAGGGGGACTGAAGCTTTCTTT. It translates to CASSQDRGTEAFF.